This T cell receptor (beta chain) was captured in a study of cytomegalovirus exposure and HLA in healthy donors. Study-level information: Earlier findings included more than 95 million unique TCR beta sequences obtained from about 180 million T cells.

Notes on this clone: The antigen is unknown.

PCR involved 60 Vbeta and 13 Jbeta primers. Some clones are missing from TCRdb's copy, which holds only in-frame ones; the method was immunoSEQ multiplex PCR. This table holds 25,000 or so clones, 60% to 80% found once. Broader study findings: Sequencing depth roughly uniform across donors was assumed in presence/absence analyses. Segments of the TCR beta V type were, in most cases, productive about 87% or about 30% of the time in an earlier analysis. A few V segments could not be told apart, such as TRBV6-2 and TRBV6-3, and were left out.

Trimming cost V 6 bases and J 5 bases; bases outside gene matches: 9. CDR3 size: 13 residues. Germline V gene data show CDR1 as SQVTM and CDR2 as ANQGSEA. This TCR derives from a male donor in good health and CMV-seronegative. Sample: PBMCs. J is TRBJ1-2 and V is TRBV29-1, with 7 bases aligning to TRBD1. The CDR3: CSVIGQEAYGYTF. The CDR3 DNA follows: TGCAGCGTAATAGGACAGGAGGCATATGGCTACACCTTC.